The 28 T cell receptor beta chains below all came from one sample that was sequenced in a study of CD8 T cells in ankylosing spondylitis. TCRdb re-called the 5' RACE reads through MiXCR, storing one row per CDR3 protein. The data contain about 320,000 distinct CDR3 sequences, approximately 10% of them seen just once; the ten biggest clones take up roughly 9.2%. Sequencing was carried out using blood, either unsorted or a sorted T cell fraction (not recorded which). The receptors originated from a female donor with ankylosing spondylitis or in good health (not recorded which).

This clonotype was found many times. The chain couples TRBV3-1 to TRBJ2-2, with a possible D match to TRBD2 (6 bases). The germline gives CDR1 LGHDT, CDR2 YNNKEL (reference sequence). This CDR3 spans 15 amino acids. The V end was cut by 4 bases, the J end by 1 base, with 10 bases between. Written as DNA, the CDR3 is TGTGCCAGCAGCCCTTACGGGGGGAACACCGGGGAGCTGTTTTTT. Residues: CASSPYGGNTGELFF.

In its sample, this clonotype was seen many times. The chain employs TRBV20-1 and TRBJ2-7, with a possible D match to TRBD2 (5 bases). Germline values: CDR1 DFQATT, CDR2 SNEGSKA (reference sequence). Trimming stripped 5 bases from V and 1 base from J, with 9 bases between. CDR3 length: 12 amino acids. This chain's CDR3 is CSAPLGSYEQYF. The CDR3 DNA follows: TGCAGTGCTCCACTAGGTTCCTACGAGCAGTACTTC.

This clonotype was recorded many times. The J gene is TRBJ2-7, the V gene TRBV9; a possible D gene is TRBD1 (6 bases). This CDR3 spans 14 amino acids. Germline loops: CDR1 SGDLS, CDR2 YYNGEE. V lost 2 bases, J lost 3 bases, and 12 bases lay in between. The CDR3 sequence is CASSVSGASYEQYF. As DNA, the CDR3 is TGTGCCAGCAGCGTTTCAGGGGCTAGCTACGAGCAGTACTTC.

This clonotype was detected ten times or more. V usage is TRBV25-1 and J usage is TRBJ1-1, with D unclear. Per the germline V gene, CDR1 is MGHDK and CDR2 is SYGVNS. The CDR3 contains 13 residues. V dropped 1 base and J dropped 5 bases, with 8 bases sitting between them. CDR3 DNA: TGTGCCAGCAGTGAATTGACGAGGACTGAAGCTTTCTTT. Its translation: CASSELTRTEAFF. Full variable domain (missing parts from reference TRBV25-1 and TRBJ1-1): EADIYQTPRYLVIGTGKKITLECSQTMGHDKMYWYQQDPGMELHLIHYSYGVNSTEKGDLSSESTVSRIRTEHFPLTLESARPSHTSQYLCASSELTRTEAFFGQGTRLTVV.

The rearrangement joins TRBV28 to TRBJ2-1, with 9 bases matching TRBD2. Trimming removed 6 bases from V and 13 bases from J; junction bases left unmatched: 13. Germline V gives CDR1 MDHEN, CDR2 SYDVKM. This CDR3 has 14 residues. The CDR3 DNA sequence: TGTGCCAGCAGCCTCCCCGGCCCAGCGGGGGGTCAGTTCTTC. This translates into CASSLPGPAGGQFF.

This rearrangement joins TRBV11-2 to TRBJ2-7; a possible D gene is TRBD2 (6 bases). Trimming pared 1 base from V and 2 bases from J, leaving 15 bases between. Germline CDR1 and CDR2: SGHAT and FQNNGV. This CDR3 is 16 amino acids long. The CDR3 protein is CASSLAGLRDPYEQYF. Here the CDR3 DNA reads TGTGCCAGCAGCTTAGCCGGGTTGCGGGACCCCTACGAGCAGTACTTC.

The chain joins TRBV30 to TRBJ1-4, with 7 positions matching TRBD1. Germline CDR1 is GTSNPN and CDR2 is SVGIG (reference sequence). The CDR3 is made up of 15 amino acids. V lost 5 bases and J lost 0; bases outside the gene matches: 6. The CDR3 sequence is CAWDTGQATNEKLFF. Here the CDR3 DNA reads TGTGCCTGGGACACCGGACAGGCAACTAATGAAAAACTGTTTTTT.

In this sample, this clonotype turned up many times. The chain is built from TRBV5-1 and TRBJ2-2; D possibly corresponds to TRBD2 (5 bases). Germline-derived CDR1 and CDR2 are SGHRS and YFSETQ. The length of the CDR3 is 19 residues. V gave up 4 bases and J gave up 2 bases, with 24 bases separating them. The chain's CDR3 is CASSRIAYRDPTNTGELFF. The CDR3, as DNA: TGCGCCAGCAGCCGAATCGCATACCGGGATCCAACCAACACCGGGGAGCTGTTTTTT.

This clonotype was seen a handful of times. The chain carries TRBV5-1 and TRBJ2-5; D possibly corresponds to TRBD2 (6 bases). The ends were cut back, 1 base at V and 3 bases at J, with 13 bases in the middle. CDR3 length: 15 residues. The germline gives CDR1 SGHRS, CDR2 YFSETQ. DNA of the CDR3: TGCGCCAGCAGCTTGTATCCCGGGAGTGAAGAGACCCAGTACTTC. It translates to CASSLYPGSEETQYF.

In the case of this clonotype: A read error may explain this, as a much larger clone is one base away. In DNA, the CDR3 is TGTGCCTGCAGCCAGTCGCTAGACAGGTGGGATGGGAGTGGCTACACCTTC. Amino acids: CACSQSLDRWDGSGYTF. This chain connects TRBV3-1 to TRBJ1-2; tentative D call: TRBD1 (6 bases). Germline V CDR1 and CDR2: LGHDT, YNNKEL (reference sequence). The CDR3 spans 17 residues.

This clonotype was observed at least ten times. J is TRBJ1-2 and V is TRBV7-2; D perhaps matches TRBD1 (5 bases). The germline V and J ends were trimmed by 0 bases and 8 bases, with 13 bases remaining between them. Germline V gene data show CDR1 as SGHTA and CDR2 as FQGNSA. The CDR3 extends over 14 amino acids. This CDR3 is CASSLARGGLGYTF. The DNA for the CDR3 is TGTGCCAGCAGCTTAGCGCGGGGCGGATTGGGCTACACCTTC. Full variable domain (remainder filled in from reference TRBV7-2 and TRBJ1-2): GAGVSQSPSNKVTEKGKDVELRCDPISGHTALYWYRQSLGQGLEFLIYFQGNSAPDKSGLPSDRFSAERTGGSVSTLTIQRTQQEDSAVYLCASSLARGGLGYTFGSGTRLTVV.

The sample holds many counts of this clonotype. The chain is built from TRBV20-1 and TRBJ2-5, with TRBD2 as a possible D gene (5 bases). CDR1 is DFQATT, CDR2 SNEGSKA, per germline (reference sequence). This CDR3 contains 13 residues. The V end lost 6 bases, the J end lost 1 base, and 12 bases lay between the germline ends. The CDR3 is CSAGPGFQETQYF. In DNA, the CDR3 is TGCAGTGCAGGGCCGGGGTTCCAAGAGACCCAGTACTTC.

This clonotype was found a few times. The J gene is TRBJ1-5, the V gene TRBV4-1, with D unclear. V gave up 4 bases and J gave up 6 bases, with 10 bases separating them. The CDR3 runs 13 residues. The germline V gene has CDR1 MGHRA and CDR2 YSYEKL. The CDR3 sequence is CASSPDGVQPQHF. As DNA, the CDR3 is TGCGCCAGCAGCCCAGACGGGGTTCAGCCCCAGCATTTT.

This clonotype was observed a handful of times. This chain links TRBV3-1 with TRBJ2-1; 11 bases are a match to TRBD2. The CDR3 sequence is 17 residues long. V lost 1 base and J lost 2; bases outside the gene matches: 4. Germline V gene data show CDR1 as LGHDT and CDR2 as YNNKEL (reference sequence). CDR3 nucleotides: TGTGCCAGCAGCCAAGTAGCGGGAGGGCCTGCCTACAATGAGCAGTTCTTC. Translating gives CASSQVAGGPAYNEQFF.

This chain links TRBV7-2 with TRBJ2-3, with 11 nucleotides matching TRBD2. CDR1 and CDR2 (germline): SGHTA, FQGNSA. With V trimmed by 2 bases and J by 7 bases, 5 bases remained unmatched. There are 15 residues in the CDR3. This CDR3 is CASSLRLAGGNTQYF. CDR3 in DNA: TGTGCCAGCAGCTTACGGCTAGCGGGGGGAAATACGCAGTATTTT.

In this sample, this clonotype turned up a few times. This CDR3 reads CSASKARGLYNEQFF. The CDR3 nucleotides read TGCAGTGCTAGCAAGGCCAGGGGTTTGTACAATGAGCAGTTCTTC. This chain uses TRBV20-1 with TRBJ2-1; maybe TRBD1 (6 bases). Trimming took off 3 bases at V and 4 bases at J, with 16 bases between the two ends. CDR1 and CDR2 (germline): DFQATT, SNEGSKA (reference sequence). The length of the CDR3 is 15 residues.

This clonotype was counted ten times or more. The chain employs TRBV12-3 or TRBV12-4 and TRBJ1-3; D gene ambiguous. The CDR3 has 16 amino acids. V lost 4 bases to trimming and J lost 2 bases, with 15 bases between them. The CDR3 region is CASSSQGWLAGNTIYF. DNA for the CDR3: TGTGCCAGCAGTTCCCAAGGGTGGTTGGCTGGAAACACCATATATTTT.

This clonotype was counted ten times or more. The chain is built from TRBV20-1 and TRBJ1-1; D remains ambiguous. Trimming took off 0 bases at V and 4 bases at J, with 12 bases between the two ends. Germline V gives CDR1 DFQATT, CDR2 SNEGSKA (reference sequence). The CDR3 runs to 14 residues. The chain's CDR3 is CSARDSRGSTEAFF. In DNA form, the CDR3 reads TGCAGTGCTAGAGATTCACGGGGTTCCACTGAAGCTTTCTTT.

This clonotype was detected only a few times. This chain connects TRBV12-3 or TRBV12-4 to TRBJ2-1; D is ambiguous. V lost 6 bases to trimming and J lost 1 base, with 13 bases between them. The CDR3 loop spans 15 amino acids. The CDR3 nucleotides read TGTGCCAGCAGGCAGCAGCCCCAGTCCTACAATGAGCAGTTCTTC. Its translation is CASRQQPQSYNEQFF.

Many counts were recorded for this clonotype. This chain links TRBV5-1 with TRBJ2-1; a possible D gene is TRBD1 (6 bases). V was cut by 4 bases and J by 6 bases, with 14 bases left in between. Looked up from germline, CDR1 is SGHRS and CDR2 is YFSETQ. The CDR3 is made up of 14 amino acids. CDR3: CASSLPGHGNEQFF. CDR3 DNA sequence: TGCGCCAGCAGCCTACCGGGACACGGCAATGAGCAGTTCTTC.

This clonotype occurred once. The chain has TRBV4-1 and TRBJ1-6; D not resolved. Germline V lookup: CDR1 MGHRA, CDR2 YSYEKL. The CDR3 consists of 14 residues. The ends were cut back, 0 bases at V and 6 bases at J, with 6 bases in the middle. In nucleotides, the CDR3 is TGCGCCAGCAGCCAAGAATCCCTTAATTCACCCCTCCACTTT. It is translated as CASSQESLNSPLHF.

The chain has TRBV5-1 and TRBJ2-7, with TRBD2 matching over 8 bases. The CDR3 has 17 amino acids. Trimming removed 0 bases from V and 4 bases from J; junction bases left unmatched: 12. The germline V gene has CDR1 SGHRS and CDR2 YFSETQ. CDR3 in amino acids: CASSLGRTSKVIYEQYF. The CDR3 nucleotides are TGCGCCAGCAGCTTGGGGAGGACTAGCAAGGTGATATACGAGCAGTACTTC.

This clonotype was seen a few times. The J gene is TRBJ2-1, the V gene TRBV29-1, with 12 nucleotides matching TRBD2. Trimming took 5 bases from V and 1 from J; bases not matched to a gene: 12. Germline V CDR1 and CDR2: SQVTM, ANQGSEA. The CDR3 is made up of 18 amino acids. The CDR3 here is CSVKRILAGGGSYNEQFF. CDR3 DNA sequence: TGCAGCGTTAAGAGAATCCTAGCGGGAGGGGGGTCCTACAATGAGCAGTTCTTC.

The sample holds many counts of this clonotype. J is TRBJ2-7 and V is TRBV7-9; weak D call: TRBD2 (5 bases). V was trimmed by 3 bases and J by 3 bases, leaving 9 bases between them. The CDR3 extends over 13 amino acids. Germline lookup yields CDR1 SEHNR and CDR2 FQNEAQ (reference sequence). In nucleotides, the CDR3 is TGTGCCAGCAGCTTTAGAGGAGGCTACGAGCAGTACTTC. Amino acids: CASSFRGGYEQYF.

This chain uses TRBV28 with TRBJ2-5; 7 bases are shared with TRBD1. The length of the CDR3 is 14 residues. Germline-derived CDR1 and CDR2 are MDHEN and SYDVKM. V lost 3 bases to trimming and J lost 3 bases; unmatched junction nucleotides: 4. CDR3 sequence reads: CASSFTGAEETQYF. The CDR3 DNA sequence: TGTGCCAGCAGTTTTACAGGGGCTGAAGAGACCCAGTACTTC.

This clonotype was counted ten times or more. The genes are TRBV5-5 and TRBJ1-1; TRBD1 matches 9 bases. The CDR3 runs 15 residues. J gave up 4 bases and V 4 bases, and 8 bases lay outside the gene matches. CDR1 and CDR2 (germline): SGHKS, YYEKEE (reference sequence). CDR3 sequence: CASSPVQGAPTEAFF. As DNA, the CDR3 is TGTGCCAGCAGCCCCGTACAGGGGGCGCCCACTGAAGCTTTCTTT. The variable domain in full, completed from reference TRBV5-5 and TRBJ1-1, reads DAGVTQSPTHLIKTRGQQVTLRCSPISGHKSVSWYQQVLGQGPQFIFQYYEKEERGRGNFPDRFSARQFPNYSSELNVNALLLGDSALYLCASSPVQGAPTEAFFGQGTRLTVV.

There are many counts of this clonotype. This chain links TRBV27 with TRBJ2-2; tentative D call: TRBD1 (6 bases). The germline CDR1 and CDR2 sequences are MNHEY and SMNVEV (reference sequence). Trimming removed 5 bases from V and 1 base from J, with 20 bases in between. This CDR3 region has 18 residues. CDR3 coding DNA: TGTGCCAGCAGTCCAACCCCAGGGGTCCTTTTGAACACCGGGGAGCTGTTTTTT. This sequence encodes CASSPTPGVLLNTGELFF.

The table lists this clonotype with a few counts. The chain has TRBV5-5 and TRBJ2-1; D remains ambiguous. Looked up from germline, CDR1 is SGHKS and CDR2 is YYEKEE (reference sequence). This CDR3 region has 13 residues. V was shortened by 3 bases and J by 7 bases, with 11 bases between the two germline ends. For the CDR3, the DNA is TGTGCCAGCAGCTCCCACGCTCCAAATGAGCAGTTCTTC. It encodes CASSSHAPNEQFF.